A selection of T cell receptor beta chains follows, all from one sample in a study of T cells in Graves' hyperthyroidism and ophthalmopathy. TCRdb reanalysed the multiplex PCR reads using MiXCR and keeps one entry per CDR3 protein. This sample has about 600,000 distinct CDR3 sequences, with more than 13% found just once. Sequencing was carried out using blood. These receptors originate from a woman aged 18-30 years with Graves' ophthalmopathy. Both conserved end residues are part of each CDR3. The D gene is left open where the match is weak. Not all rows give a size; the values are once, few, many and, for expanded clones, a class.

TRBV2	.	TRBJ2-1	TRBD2	CASSELAGARSYNEQFF	TGTGCCAGCAGTGAGCTAGCGGGAGCCCGGTCTTACAATGAGCAGTTCTTC
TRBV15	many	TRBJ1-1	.	CATSSGLGKTEAFF	TGTGCCACCAGCAGTGGGTTGGGGAAAACTGAAGCTTTCTTT
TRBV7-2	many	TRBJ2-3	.	CASSSSVQGSADTQYF	TGTGCCAGCAGCTCCTCAGTACAGGGTTCGGCAGATACGCAGTATTTT
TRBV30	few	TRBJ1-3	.	CAWTSGVNTIYF	TGTGCCTGGACCTCGGGAGTAAACACCATATATTTT
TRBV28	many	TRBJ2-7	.	CASSSLRTQSYEQYF	TGTGCCAGCAGCTCATTGAGGACCCAGTCCTACGAGCAGTACTTC
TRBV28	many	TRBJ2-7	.	CASSWPPAGFYEQYF	TGTGCCAGCAGTTGGCCCCCAGCGGGTTTCTACGAGCAGTACTTC
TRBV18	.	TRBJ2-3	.	CASSPGLALNTDTQYF	TGTGCCAGCTCACCAGGCCTAGCGCTTAACACAGATACGCAGTATTTT
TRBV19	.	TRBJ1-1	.	CASSLWEGTTEAFF	TGTGCCAGTAGCTTATGGGAGGGGACCACTGAAGCTTTCTTT
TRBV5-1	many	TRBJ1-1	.	CASSAMGIMNTEAFF	TGCGCCAGCAGCGCTATGGGGATTATGAACACTGAAGCTTTCTTT
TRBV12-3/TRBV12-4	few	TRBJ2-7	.	CASSYQGPLSSYEQYF	TGTGCCAGCAGTTATCAGGGACCACTGAGCTCCTACGAGCAGTACTTC
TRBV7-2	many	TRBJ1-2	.	CASSLVGGTSGYTF	TGTGCCAGCAGCTTAGTGGGCGGGACAAGTGGCTACACCTTC
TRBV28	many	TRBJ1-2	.	CASSYPGGVGYTF	TGTGCCAGCAGTTACCCCGGGGGGGTGGGCTACACCTTC
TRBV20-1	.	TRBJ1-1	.	CSARPGTGNTEASF	TGCAGTGCTCGTCCCGGGACGGGAAACACTGAAGCTTCCTTT
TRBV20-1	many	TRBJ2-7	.	CSASGPGAYEQYF	TGCAGTGCTAGCGGGCCGGGGGCCTACGAGCAGTACTTC
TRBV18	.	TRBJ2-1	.	CASSPPAGSSYNEQFF	TGTGCCAGCTCACCCCCCGCGGGGAGTTCCTACAATGAGCAGTTCTTC
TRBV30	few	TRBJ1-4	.	CAWSVRARATNEKLFF	TGTGCCTGGAGTGTACGGGCCAGAGCAACTAATGAAAAACTGTTTTTT
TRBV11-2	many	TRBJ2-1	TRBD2	CASSLTGTSGREYNEQFF	TGTGCCAGCAGCTTAACGGGGACTAGCGGGAGGGAATACAATGAGCAGTTCTTC
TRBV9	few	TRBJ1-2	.	CASSPYVTGGEDGYTF	TGTGCCAGCAGTCCATACGTCACCGGGGGAGAGGATGGCTACACCTTC
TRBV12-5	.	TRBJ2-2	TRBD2	CASGLITIPGLAGGPTGELFF	TGTGCTAGTGGTTTAATTACCATACCGGGACTAGCGGGAGGGCCGACCGGGGAGCTGTTTTTT
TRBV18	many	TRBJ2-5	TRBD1	CASSPPGTGGETQYF	TGTGCCAGCTCACCGCCCGGGACAGGGGGAGAGACCCAGTACTTC
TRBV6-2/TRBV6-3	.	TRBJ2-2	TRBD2	CASSLSSGRATGELFF	TGTGCCAGCAGCCTATCTAGCGGGAGGGCCACCGGGGAGCTGTTTTTT
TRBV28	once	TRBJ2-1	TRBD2	CASSLMGLAKDEQFF	TGTGCCAGCAGTTTAATGGGACTAGCGAAAGATGAGCAGTTCTTC
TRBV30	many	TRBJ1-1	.	CAWSEQGRHTEAFF	TGTGCCTGGAGTGAACAGGGAAGGCACACTGAAGCTTTCTTT
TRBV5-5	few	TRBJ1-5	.	CASSLAGRAFSQPQHF	TGTGCCAGCAGCTTGGCCGGCAGGGCATTTAGTCAGCCCCAGCATTTT
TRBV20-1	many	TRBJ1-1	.	CSASDRARGDTEAFF	TGCAGTGCTAGTGATAGGGCAAGGGGGGACACTGAAGCTTTCTTT
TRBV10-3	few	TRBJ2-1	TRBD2	CAISVGGSSYNEQFF	TGTGCCATCAGTGTCGGGGGGAGCTCCTACAATGAGCAGTTCTTC
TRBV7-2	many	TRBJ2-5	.	CASSFFNPQETQYF	TGTGCCAGCAGCTTTTTTAATCCCCAAGAGACCCAGTACTTC
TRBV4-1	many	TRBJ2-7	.	CASSPGWLGLSYEQYF	TGCGCCAGCAGCCCTGGTTGGCTAGGCCTCTCCTACGAGCAGTACTTC
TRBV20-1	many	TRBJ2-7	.	CRPGGHSYEQYF	TGCAGACCCGGGGGGCACTCCTACGAGCAGTACTTC
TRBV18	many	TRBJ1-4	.	CASSPPEVINEKLFF	TGTGCCAGCTCACCACCGGAGGTGATTAATGAAAAACTGTTTTTT
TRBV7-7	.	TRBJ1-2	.	CASSPLPNYGYTF	TGTGCTAGCAGCCCACTCCCCAACTATGGCTACACCTTC
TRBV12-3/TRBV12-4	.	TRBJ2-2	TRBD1	CASVKGADTGELFF	TGTGCCAGCGTTAAGGGGGCAGACACCGGGGAGCTGTTTTTT
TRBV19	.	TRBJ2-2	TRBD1	CASSARTGGPSRELFF	TGTGCCAGTAGTGCCAGGACAGGGGGCCCCTCTAGGGAGCTGTTTTTT
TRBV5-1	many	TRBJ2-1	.	CASSEPHGQRYYNEQFF	TGCGCCAGCAGCGAACCCCATGGACAGAGGTACTACAATGAGCAGTTCTTC
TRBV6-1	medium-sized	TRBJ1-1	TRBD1	CASSYQYLGTGSNTEAFF	TGTGCCAGCAGTTATCAATATTTGGGGACAGGGAGTAACACTGAAGCTTTCTTT
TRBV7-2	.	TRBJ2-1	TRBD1	CASSQDPAGTGTYEQFF	TGCGCCAGCAGCCAAGATCCGGCCGGGACAGGGACCTACGAGCAGTTCTTC
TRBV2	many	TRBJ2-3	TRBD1	CATTGVSTDTQYF	TGTGCCACCACAGGGGTGAGCACAGATACGCAGTATTTT
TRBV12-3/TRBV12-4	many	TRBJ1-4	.	CASQGRRAEKLFF	TGTGCCAGCCAGGGACGACGTGCTGAAAAACTGTTTTTT
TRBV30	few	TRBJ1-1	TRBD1	CAPFTGAPDSTEAFF	TGTGCCCCTTTCACAGGGGCCCCCGATTCCACTGAAGCTTTCTTT
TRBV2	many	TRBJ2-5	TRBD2	CASTFPGLAGEGTQYF	TGTGCCAGCACTTTCCCGGGACTAGCGGGAGAGGGGACCCAGTACTTC
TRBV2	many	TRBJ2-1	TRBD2	CASSQTGLGSYNEQFF	TGTGCCAGCAGTCAGACGGGACTAGGGTCCTACAATGAGCAGTTCTTC
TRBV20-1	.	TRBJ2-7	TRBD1	CSARRTGGFEQYF	TGCAGTGCTAGACGGACAGGGGGCTTCGAGCAGTACTTC
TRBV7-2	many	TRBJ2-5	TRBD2	CASSSGLAEETQYF	TGTGCCAGCAGCTCGGGACTAGCGGAAGAGACCCAGTACTTC
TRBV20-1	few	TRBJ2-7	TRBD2	CSARDRGMTSGRYEQYF	TGCAGTGCTAGAGATCGGGGTATGACTAGCGGGAGGTACGAGCAGTACTTC
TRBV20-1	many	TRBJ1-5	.	CSALGGRQLNQPQHF	TGCAGTGCTCTGGGGGGCCGACAGCTCAATCAGCCCCAGCATTTT
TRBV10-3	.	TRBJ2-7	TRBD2	CASLPGLAGPMSSYEQYF	TGTGCCTCCCTCCCGGGACTAGCGGGACCAATGAGCTCCTACGAGCAGTACTTC
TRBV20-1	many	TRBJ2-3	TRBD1	CSARDQGTGGTDTQYF	TGCAGTGCTAGAGATCAGGGGACAGGGGGCACAGATACGCAGTATTTT
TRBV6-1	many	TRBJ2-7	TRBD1	CASIYGQVPYEQYF	TGTGCCAGCATTTACGGACAGGTTCCCTACGAGCAGTACTTC
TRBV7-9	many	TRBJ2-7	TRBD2	CASSPTSGPSYEQYF	TGTGCCAGCAGCCCAACTAGCGGGCCCTCCTACGAGCAGTACTTC
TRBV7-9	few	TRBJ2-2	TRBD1	CASSPWDSRPGELFF	TGTGCCAGCAGCCCCTGGGACAGTCGGCCCGGGGAGCTGTTTTTT
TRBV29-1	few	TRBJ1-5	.	CSVGDEAQHF	TGCAGCGTTGGGGACGAGGCCCAGCATTTT
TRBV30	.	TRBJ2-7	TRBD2	CAWSVERTSGNSYEQYF	TGTGCCTGGAGTGTGGAAAGGACTAGCGGGAACTCCTACGAGCAGTACTTC
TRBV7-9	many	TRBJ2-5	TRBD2	CASSLVRLAEETQYF	TGTGCCAGCAGCTTAGTGCGGCTAGCGGAGGAGACCCAGTACTTC
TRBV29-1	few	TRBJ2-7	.	CSVETLHHPYEQYF	TGCAGCGTTGAAACTCTTCACCACCCCTACGAGCAGTACTTC
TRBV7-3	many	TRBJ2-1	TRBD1	CASSLQGAWDNEQFF	TGTGCCAGCAGCCTCCAGGGGGCCTGGGACAATGAGCAGTTCTTC
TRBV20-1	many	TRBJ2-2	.	CSAQTGREGTGELFF	TGCAGTGCCCAGACAGGGAGGGAAGGCACCGGGGAGCTGTTTTTT
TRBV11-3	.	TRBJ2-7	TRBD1	CASSQDHGTGDSYEQYF	TGTGCCAGCAGCCAAGATCATGGGACAGGGGATTCCTACGAGCAGTACTTC